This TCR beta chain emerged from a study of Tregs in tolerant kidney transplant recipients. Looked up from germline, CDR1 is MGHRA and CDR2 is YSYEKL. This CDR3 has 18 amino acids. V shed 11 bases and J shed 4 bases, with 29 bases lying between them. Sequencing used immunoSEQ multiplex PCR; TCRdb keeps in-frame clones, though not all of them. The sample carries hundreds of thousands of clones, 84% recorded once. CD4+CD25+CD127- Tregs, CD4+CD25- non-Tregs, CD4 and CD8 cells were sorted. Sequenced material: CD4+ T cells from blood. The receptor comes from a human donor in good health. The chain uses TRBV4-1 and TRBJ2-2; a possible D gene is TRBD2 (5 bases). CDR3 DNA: TGCGCCTCCTCACAAATACTAGGCGCCGGGATGTTCACCGGGGAGCTGTTTTTT. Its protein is CASSQILGAGMFTGELFF.